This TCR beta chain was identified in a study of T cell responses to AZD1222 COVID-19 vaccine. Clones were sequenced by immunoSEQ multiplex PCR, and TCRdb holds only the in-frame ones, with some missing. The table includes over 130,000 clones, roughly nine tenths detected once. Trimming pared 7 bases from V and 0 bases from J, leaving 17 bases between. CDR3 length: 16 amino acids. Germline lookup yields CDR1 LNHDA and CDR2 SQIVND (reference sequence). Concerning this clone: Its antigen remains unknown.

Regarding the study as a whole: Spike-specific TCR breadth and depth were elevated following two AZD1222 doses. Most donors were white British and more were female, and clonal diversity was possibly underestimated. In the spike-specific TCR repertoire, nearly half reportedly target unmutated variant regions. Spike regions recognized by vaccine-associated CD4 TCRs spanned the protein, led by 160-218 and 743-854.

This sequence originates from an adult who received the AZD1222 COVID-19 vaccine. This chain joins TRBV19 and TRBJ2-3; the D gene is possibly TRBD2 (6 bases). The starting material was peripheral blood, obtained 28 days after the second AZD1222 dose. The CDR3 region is CASIGRDSRSTDTQYF. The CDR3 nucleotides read TGTGCCAGTATTGGCCGGGACTCCCGGAGCACAGATACGCAGTATTTT.